This is a list of T cell receptor beta chains from one sample in a study of blood T cells in healthy people across ages. TCRdb recomputed calls from the 5' RACE reads with MiXCR, one row per CDR3 protein. The sample comprises hundreds of thousands of distinct CDR3 sequences, around 41% of which are singletons, and around 30% rests with the top ten. The material sequenced was blood. All receptors come from an elderly man in good health. Both conserved end residues are part of each CDR3. The order of the fields is D gene, clone size, J gene, V gene, CDR3 protein, CDR3 DNA. A D gene is named only where the DNA matches it firmly. Expanded clones get a size class; other rows say once, few or many, or leave the size out.

d_gene: TRBD2; abundance: few; j_gene: TRBJ2-1; v_gene: TRBV12-3/TRBV12-4; CDR3aa: CASNSGTSLFF; CDR3nt: TGTGCCAGCAACTCCGGGACTAGCCTGTTCTTC
d_gene: TRBD2; abundance: -; j_gene: TRBJ2-7; v_gene: TRBV20-1; CDR3aa: CSARDLAGAGQYF; CDR3nt: TGCAGTGCTAGAGATCTAGCGGGGGCTGGGCAGTACTTC
d_gene: -; abundance: -; j_gene: TRBJ2-3; v_gene: TRBV28; CDR3aa: CASRGPGSTDTQYF; CDR3nt: TGTGCCAGCCGGGGACCGGGGAGCACAGATACGCAGTATTTT
d_gene: -; abundance: -; j_gene: TRBJ1-2; v_gene: TRBV10-3; CDR3aa: CAISRGATTNYGYTF; CDR3nt: TGTGCCATCAGTCGGGGGGCGACTACTAACTATGGCTACACCTTC
d_gene: TRBD1; abundance: -; j_gene: TRBJ2-7; v_gene: TRBV29-1; CDR3aa: CSVVTLGQGASYEQYF; CDR3nt: TGCAGCGTTGTAACTCTTGGACAGGGGGCGTCCTACGAGCAGTACTTC
d_gene: -; abundance: -; j_gene: TRBJ2-1; v_gene: TRBV12-3/TRBV12-4; CDR3aa: CASSVDLGPYNEQFF; CDR3nt: TGTGCCAGCAGTGTAGACTTGGGACCCTACAATGAGCAGTTCTTC
d_gene: -; abundance: -; j_gene: TRBJ2-1; v_gene: TRBV12-5; CDR3aa: CASGSVTVSNEQFF; CDR3nt: TGTGCTAGTGGTTCGGTAACAGTATCCAATGAGCAGTTCTTC
d_gene: TRBD1; abundance: -; j_gene: TRBJ2-1; v_gene: TRBV5-1; CDR3aa: CASSGRQGLSNEQFF; CDR3nt: TGCGCCAGCAGCGGCCGACAGGGGCTGAGCAATGAGCAGTTCTTC
d_gene: TRBD1; abundance: few; j_gene: TRBJ1-4; v_gene: TRBV6-6; CDR3aa: CASSQAGGLREKLFF; CDR3nt: TGTGCCAGCAGTCAAGCAGGGGGCTTAAGGGAAAAACTGTTTTTT
d_gene: TRBD1; abundance: many; j_gene: TRBJ2-7; v_gene: TRBV6-5; CDR3aa: CASSSAAGTGGYEQYF; CDR3nt: TGTGCCAGCAGTTCAGCAGCCGGGACAGGGGGCTACGAGCAGTACTTC
d_gene: TRBD2; abundance: -; j_gene: TRBJ2-7; v_gene: TRBV7-8; CDR3aa: CASSRTSGGLSYNEQYF; CDR3nt: TGTGCCAGCAGCCGGACTAGCGGGGGGTTATCCTACAATGAGCAGTACTTC
d_gene: -; abundance: -; j_gene: TRBJ2-1; v_gene: TRBV7-3; CDR3aa: CASSPGSSSYEQFF; CDR3nt: TGTGCCAGCAGCCCGGGTAGTAGTTCCTACGAGCAGTTCTTC
d_gene: TRBD1; abundance: -; j_gene: TRBJ2-3; v_gene: TRBV3-1; CDR3aa: CASSRDRASDTQYF; CDR3nt: TGTGCCAGCAGCCGAGACAGGGCCTCAGATACGCAGTATTTT
d_gene: TRBD1; abundance: once; j_gene: TRBJ1-1; v_gene: TRBV12-3/TRBV12-4; CDR3aa: CASSLGQGRQAFF; CDR3nt: TGTGCCAGCAGTTTAGGACAGGGGAGACAAGCTTTCTTT
d_gene: -; abundance: few; j_gene: TRBJ2-7; v_gene: TRBV2; CDR3aa: CASSVLPFYEQYF; CDR3nt: TGTGCCAGCAGTGTGTTACCCTTCTACGAGCAGTACTTC
d_gene: -; abundance: many; j_gene: TRBJ2-7; v_gene: TRBV5-1; CDR3aa: CASSQTETYEQYF; CDR3nt: TGCGCCAGCAGCCAGACAGAGACCTACGAGCAGTACTTC
d_gene: TRBD2; abundance: -; j_gene: TRBJ2-5; v_gene: TRBV6-2/TRBV6-3; CDR3aa: CASRNGGGALKETQYF; CDR3nt: TGTGCCAGCAGGAACGGCGGGGGGGCCTTGAAGGAGACCCAGTACTTC
d_gene: -; abundance: -; j_gene: TRBJ1-5; v_gene: TRBV7-2; CDR3aa: CASSFDAQPQHF; CDR3nt: TGTGCCAGCAGCTTTGACGCTCAGCCCCAGCATTTT
d_gene: -; abundance: few; j_gene: TRBJ1-5; v_gene: TRBV28; CDR3aa: CASSLPRPGRQPQHF; CDR3nt: TGTGCCAGCAGTTTACCCCGCCCAGGGCGTCAGCCCCAGCATTTT
d_gene: -; abundance: many; j_gene: TRBJ2-1; v_gene: TRBV24-1; CDR3aa: CATSGWSSYNEQFF; CDR3nt: TGTGCCACCAGTGGGTGGAGCTCCTACAATGAGCAGTTCTTC
d_gene: TRBD1; abundance: -; j_gene: TRBJ2-7; v_gene: TRBV7-2; CDR3aa: CASSLAGQAAYEQYF; CDR3nt: TGTGCCAGCAGCTTAGCGGGACAGGCAGCCTACGAGCAGTACTTC
d_gene: -; abundance: few; j_gene: TRBJ2-3; v_gene: TRBV4-3; CDR3aa: CASSQDWRDTQYF; CDR3nt: TGCGCCAGCAGCCAAGATTGGCGGGATACGCAGTATTTT
d_gene: TRBD2; abundance: -; j_gene: TRBJ2-1; v_gene: TRBV12-3/TRBV12-4; CDR3aa: CASSRRGGGVQETQFF; CDR3nt: TGTGCCAGCAGTCGGCGTGGCGGGGGTGTACAAGAGACCCAGTTCTTC
d_gene: -; abundance: few; j_gene: TRBJ2-5; v_gene: TRBV7-2; CDR3aa: CASSLAWTTQETQYF; CDR3nt: TGTGCCAGCAGCTTAGCGTGGACCACCCAAGAGACCCAGTACTTC
d_gene: -; abundance: -; j_gene: TRBJ1-6; v_gene: TRBV12-3/TRBV12-4; CDR3aa: CASKPYRRGSYNSPLHF; CDR3nt: TGTGCCAGCAAACCCTACCGCAGGGGCTCCTATAATTCACCCCTCCACTTT
d_gene: -; abundance: -; j_gene: TRBJ1-5; v_gene: TRBV2; CDR3aa: CASSEGRTKRGQPQHF; CDR3nt: TGTGCCAGCAGTGAAGGCAGGACAAAAAGAGGTCAGCCCCAGCATTTT
d_gene: TRBD1; abundance: once; j_gene: TRBJ2-2; v_gene: TRBV29-1; CDR3aa: CSVDRGSAGELFF; CDR3nt: TGCAGCGTTGACAGGGGGTCGGCCGGGGAGCTGTTTTTT
d_gene: -; abundance: -; j_gene: TRBJ2-7; v_gene: TRBV7-2; CDR3aa: CASTELGAYEQYF; CDR3nt: TGTGCGAGCACGGAACTGGGAGCCTACGAGCAGTACTTC
d_gene: -; abundance: -; j_gene: TRBJ2-6; v_gene: TRBV20-1; CDR3aa: CSGAAGANVLTF; CDR3nt: TGCAGTGGAGCGGCTGGGGCCAACGTCCTGACTTTC
d_gene: -; abundance: -; j_gene: TRBJ2-7; v_gene: TRBV5-6; CDR3aa: CASTHNLGSGEQYF; CDR3nt: TGTGCCAGCACCCATAACTTAGGTTCTGGGGAGCAGTACTTC
d_gene: -; abundance: -; j_gene: TRBJ2-1; v_gene: TRBV28; CDR3aa: CASSKPNSRVVQFF; CDR3nt: TGTGCCAGTTCCAAGCCCAATAGCAGGGTAGTGCAGTTCTTC
d_gene: TRBD2; abundance: -; j_gene: TRBJ2-7; v_gene: TRBV6-2/TRBV6-3; CDR3aa: CASKDTSGNREQYF; CDR3nt: TGTGCCAGCAAGGACACTAGCGGGAATCGCGAGCAGTACTTC
d_gene: TRBD2; abundance: once; j_gene: TRBJ2-7; v_gene: TRBV20-1; CDR3aa: CSARDSSGSLAYEQYF; CDR3nt: TGCAGTGCTAGAGATTCGAGCGGGAGCCTCGCCTACGAGCAGTACTTC
d_gene: -; abundance: -; j_gene: TRBJ1-1; v_gene: TRBV6-2/TRBV6-3; CDR3aa: CASGLHTANTEAFF; CDR3nt: TGTGCCAGCGGGTTGCATACAGCCAACACTGAAGCTTTCTTT
d_gene: -; abundance: -; j_gene: TRBJ2-1; v_gene: TRBV6-6; CDR3aa: CARSRVDNEQFF; CDR3nt: TGTGCCCGCAGCAGGGTGGATAATGAGCAGTTCTTC
d_gene: TRBD2; abundance: -; j_gene: TRBJ2-4; v_gene: TRBV14; CDR3aa: CASSLGLADTNEQYF; CDR3nt: TGTGCCAGCAGCCTCGGACTAGCGGATACAAATGAGCAGTACTTC
d_gene: TRBD1; abundance: -; j_gene: TRBJ2-5; v_gene: TRBV7-7; CDR3aa: CASSLRGGEETQYF; CDR3nt: TGTGCTAGCAGCTTAAGAGGGGGCGAGGAGACCCAGTACTTC